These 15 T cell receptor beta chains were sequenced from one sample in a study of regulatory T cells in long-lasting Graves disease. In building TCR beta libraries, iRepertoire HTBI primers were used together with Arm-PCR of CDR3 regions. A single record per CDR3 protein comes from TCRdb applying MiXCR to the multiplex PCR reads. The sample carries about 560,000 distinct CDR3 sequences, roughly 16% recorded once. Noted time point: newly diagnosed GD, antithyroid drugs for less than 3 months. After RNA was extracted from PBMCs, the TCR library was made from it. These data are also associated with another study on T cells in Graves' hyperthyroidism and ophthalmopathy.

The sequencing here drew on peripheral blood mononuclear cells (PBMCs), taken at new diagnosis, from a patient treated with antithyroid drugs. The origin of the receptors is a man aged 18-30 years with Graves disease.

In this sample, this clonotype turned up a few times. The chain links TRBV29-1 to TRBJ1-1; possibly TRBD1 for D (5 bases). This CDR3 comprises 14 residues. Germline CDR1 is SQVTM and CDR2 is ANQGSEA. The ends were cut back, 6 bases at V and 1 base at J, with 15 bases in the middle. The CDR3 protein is CSVLWGRTNTEAFF. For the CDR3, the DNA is TGCAGCGTCCTTTGGGGACGGACGAACACTGAAGCTTTCTTT.

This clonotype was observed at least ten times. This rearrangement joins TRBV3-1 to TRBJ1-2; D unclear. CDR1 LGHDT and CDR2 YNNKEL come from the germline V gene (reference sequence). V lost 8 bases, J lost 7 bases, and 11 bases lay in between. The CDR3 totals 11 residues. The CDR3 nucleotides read TGTGCCAGCGACGGGAGGTTTGGCTACACCTTC. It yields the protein CASDGRFGYTF.

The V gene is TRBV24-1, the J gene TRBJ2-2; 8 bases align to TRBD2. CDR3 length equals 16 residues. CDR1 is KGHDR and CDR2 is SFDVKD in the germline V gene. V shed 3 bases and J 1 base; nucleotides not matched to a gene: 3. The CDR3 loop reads CATSDPGLGNTGELFF. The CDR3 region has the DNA TGTGCCACCAGTGATCCGGGACTAGGGAACACCGGGGAGCTGTTTTTT.

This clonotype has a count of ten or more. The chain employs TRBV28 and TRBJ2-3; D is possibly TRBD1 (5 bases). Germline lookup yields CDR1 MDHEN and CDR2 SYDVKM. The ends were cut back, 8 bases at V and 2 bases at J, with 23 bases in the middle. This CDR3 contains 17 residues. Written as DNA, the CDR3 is TGTGCCAGCGGGTACAGGCGAACCAAAGGAAACACAGATACGCAGTATTTT. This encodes CASGYRRTKGNTDTQYF.

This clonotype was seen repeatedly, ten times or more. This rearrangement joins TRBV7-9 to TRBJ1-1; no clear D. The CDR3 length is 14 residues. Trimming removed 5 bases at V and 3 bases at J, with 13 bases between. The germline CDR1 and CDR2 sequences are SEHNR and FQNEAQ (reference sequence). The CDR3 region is CASSQLRRDTEAFF. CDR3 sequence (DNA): TGTGCCAGCAGCCAATTAAGGCGGGACACTGAAGCTTTCTTT.

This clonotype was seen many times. The CDR3 nucleotides read TGTGCCAGCAGTCTCCTATTTGGTGGCTACACCTTC. Its translation is CASSLLFGGYTF. The chain carries TRBV28 and TRBJ1-2; no reliable D call. CDR3 length: 12 residues. Trimming cost V 5 bases and J 7 bases, with 11 bases left between them. Germline V gene sequence: CDR1 MDHEN, CDR2 SYDVKM.

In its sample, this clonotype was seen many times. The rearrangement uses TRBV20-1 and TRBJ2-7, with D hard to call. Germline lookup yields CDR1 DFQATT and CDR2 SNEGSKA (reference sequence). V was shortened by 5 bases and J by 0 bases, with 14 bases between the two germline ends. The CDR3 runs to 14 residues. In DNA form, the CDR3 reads TGCAGTGCTTTAACGAGGCCAAGCTCCTACGAGCAGTACTTC. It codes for CSALTRPSSYEQYF.

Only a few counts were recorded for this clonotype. The chain's CDR3 is CSARFQLNTEAFF. The CDR3 nucleotides are TGCAGTGCTAGATTTCAGCTGAACACTGAAGCTTTCTTT. The chain links TRBV20-1 to TRBJ1-1; D gene ambiguous. Looked up from germline, CDR1 is DFQATT and CDR2 is SNEGSKA (reference sequence). V was pared by 2 bases and J by 0 bases, with 7 bases between. CDR3 length: 13 amino acids.

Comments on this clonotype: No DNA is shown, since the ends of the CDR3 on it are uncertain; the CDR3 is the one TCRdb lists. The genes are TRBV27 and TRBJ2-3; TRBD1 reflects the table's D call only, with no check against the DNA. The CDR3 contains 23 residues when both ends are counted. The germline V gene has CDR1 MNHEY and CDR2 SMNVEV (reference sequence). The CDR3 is CASSPDPGEQFFGPAKSTDTQYF.

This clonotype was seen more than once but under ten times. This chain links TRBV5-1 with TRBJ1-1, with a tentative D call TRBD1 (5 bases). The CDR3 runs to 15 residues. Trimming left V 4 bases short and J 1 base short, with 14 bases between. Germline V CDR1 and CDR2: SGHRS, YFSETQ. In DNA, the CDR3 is TGCGCCAGCAGCGATCAGGACATACCGAACACTGAAGCTTTCTTT. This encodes CASSDQDIPNTEAFF.

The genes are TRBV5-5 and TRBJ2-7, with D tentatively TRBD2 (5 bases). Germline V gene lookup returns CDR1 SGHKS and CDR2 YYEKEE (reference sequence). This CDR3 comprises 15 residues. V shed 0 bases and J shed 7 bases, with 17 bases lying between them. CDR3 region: CASSLVASDYNEQYF. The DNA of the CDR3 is TGTGCCAGCAGCTTGGTGGCTTCTGACTACAATGAGCAGTACTTC.

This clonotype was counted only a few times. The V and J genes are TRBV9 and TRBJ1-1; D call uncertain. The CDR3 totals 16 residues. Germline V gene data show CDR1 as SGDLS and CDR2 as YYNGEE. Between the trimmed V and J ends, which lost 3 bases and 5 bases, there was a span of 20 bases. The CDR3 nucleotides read TGTGCCAGCAGCGCCCGTGCCCCGGGAAGGGCAACTGAAGCTTTCTTT. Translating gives CASSARAPGRATEAFF.

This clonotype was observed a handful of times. DNA of the CDR3: TGTGCCAGCAGCTGGGCGGGGCGGAGCACAGATACGCAGTATTTT. Amino acid sequence: CASSWAGRSTDTQYF. The rearrangement links TRBV3-1 to TRBJ2-3; perhaps TRBD2 as D (6 bases). Trimming took 5 bases from V and 0 from J, leaving 12 bases between them. Germline CDR1 is LGHDT and CDR2 is YNNKEL (reference sequence). The CDR3 loop spans 15 amino acids.

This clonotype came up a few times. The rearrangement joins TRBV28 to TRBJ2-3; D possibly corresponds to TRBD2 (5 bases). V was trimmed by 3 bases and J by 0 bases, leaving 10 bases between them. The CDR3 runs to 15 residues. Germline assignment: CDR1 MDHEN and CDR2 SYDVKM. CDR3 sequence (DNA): TGTGCCAGCAGTTTCCGGGGAACTAGCACAGATACGCAGTATTTT. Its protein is CASSFRGTSTDTQYF.

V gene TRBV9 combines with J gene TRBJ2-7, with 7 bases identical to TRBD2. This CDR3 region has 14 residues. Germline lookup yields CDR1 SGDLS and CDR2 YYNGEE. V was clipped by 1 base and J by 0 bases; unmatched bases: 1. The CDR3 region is CASSVRDYSYEQYF. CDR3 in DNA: TGTGCCAGCAGCGTAAGGGACTACTCCTACGAGCAGTACTTC.